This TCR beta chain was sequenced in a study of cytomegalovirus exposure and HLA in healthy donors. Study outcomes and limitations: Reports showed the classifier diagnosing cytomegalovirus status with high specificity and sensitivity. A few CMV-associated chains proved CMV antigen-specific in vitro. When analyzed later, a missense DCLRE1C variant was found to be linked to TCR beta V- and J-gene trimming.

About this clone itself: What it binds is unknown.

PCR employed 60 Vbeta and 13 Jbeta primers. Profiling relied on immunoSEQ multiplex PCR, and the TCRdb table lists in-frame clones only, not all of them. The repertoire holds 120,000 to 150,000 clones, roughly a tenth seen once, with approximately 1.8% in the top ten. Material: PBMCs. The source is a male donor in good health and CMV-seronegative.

CDR3 nucleotide sequence: TGTGCCAGCAGCGTCATATCAGGGAACACTGAAGCTTTCTTT. Protein product: CASSVISGNTEAFF. This chain connects TRBV9 to TRBJ1-1; D call uncertain. The CDR3 runs to 14 residues. The germline gives CDR1 SGDLS, CDR2 YYNGEE. Trimming removed 2 bases from V and 1 base from J, with 9 bases in between.